This T cell receptor beta chain was sequenced for a study of T cells in Graves' hyperthyroidism and ophthalmopathy. The CDR3 has 14 residues. Trimming shortened V by 2 bases and J by 2 bases, and 9 bases separated the two germline ends. Per germline, CDR1 MGHRA and CDR2 YSYEKL. From RNA transcripts, TCR beta CDR3 regions were amplified. An initial round of RT-PCR targeting the TCR CDR3 relied on the HTBI primer set. TCRdb recomputed calls from the multiplex PCR reads with MiXCR, one row per CDR3 protein. The data show some 600,000 distinct CDR3 sequences, about 15% seen once. Sequenced sample: blood. V gene TRBV4-1 combines with J gene TRBJ1-2, with D uncertain. The clonotype was recovered from a woman in her 30s with Graves' hyperthyroidism that later progressed to Graves' ophthalmopathy. In DNA form, the CDR3 reads TGCGCCAGCAGCCAATCGGGGATGAACTATGGCTACACCTTC. Translated: CASSQSGMNYGYTF.